The rows below give T cell receptor beta chains drawn from one sample of a study of CD8+ T cells in alopecia areata. The protocol was immunoSEQ multiplex PCR, while the TCRdb copy is restricted to in-frame clones and leaves out a portion. The data contain more than 200,000 clones, around 67% of them seen just once; the ten biggest clones take up 0.95% to 1.5%. This sample comprised CD4+ T cells sorted from blood, obtained at week 0. The receptors derive from a human donor with alopecia areata. Both conserved end residues are part of each CDR3. The order of the fields is J gene, V gene, clone size, D gene, CDR3 protein, CDR3 DNA. The D gene is left open where the match is weak. Clone size is not always given. Where it is, it says once, few, many or a class for expanded clones.

j_call: TRBJ1-2; v_call: TRBV29-1; clone_size: NA; d_call: TRBD1; cdr3_aa: CSARTGSDYGYTF; cdr3_nt: TGCAGCGCTCGGACAGGTTCGGACTATGGCTACACCTTC
j_call: TRBJ1-2; v_call: TRBV27; clone_size: NA; d_call: NA; cdr3_aa: CASSPGGGNYGYTF; cdr3_nt: TGTGCCAGCAGTCCCGGGGGGGGGAACTATGGCTACACCTTC
j_call: TRBJ1-2; v_call: TRBV30; clone_size: NA; d_call: TRBD1; cdr3_aa: CAVPGTGYGYTF; cdr3_nt: TGTGCCGTCCCAGGGACAGGATATGGCTACACCTTC
j_call: TRBJ1-2; v_call: TRBV29-1; clone_size: few; d_call: NA; cdr3_aa: CSVEKGDYGYTF; cdr3_nt: TGCAGCGTTGAAAAGGGAGACTATGGCTACACCTTC
j_call: TRBJ1-2; v_call: TRBV7-6; clone_size: NA; d_call: NA; cdr3_aa: CASSSGSNNYGYTF; cdr3_nt: TGTGCCAGCAGTTCTGGGAGCAATAACTATGGCTACACCTTC
j_call: TRBJ1-1; v_call: TRBV30; clone_size: NA; d_call: NA; cdr3_aa: CAWSIMPQGTEAFF; cdr3_nt: TGTGCCTGGAGTATTATGCCCCAGGGGACTGAAGCTTTCTTT
j_call: TRBJ2-1; v_call: TRBV29-1; clone_size: NA; d_call: NA; cdr3_aa: CSVQDSKGYNEQFF; cdr3_nt: TGCAGCGTTCAAGACAGCAAGGGTTACAATGAGCAGTTCTTC
j_call: TRBJ2-7; v_call: TRBV30; clone_size: NA; d_call: NA; cdr3_aa: CAWSTALGPYEQYF; cdr3_nt: TGTGCCTGGAGTACGGCCCTAGGGCCCTACGAGCAGTACTTC
j_call: TRBJ2-1; v_call: TRBV19; clone_size: NA; d_call: TRBD1; cdr3_aa: CASSIQGAYNEQFF; cdr3_nt: TGTGCCAGTAGTATCCAGGGGGCCTACAATGAGCAGTTCTTC
j_call: TRBJ1-2; v_call: TRBV29-1; clone_size: few; d_call: NA; cdr3_aa: CSVGSGNYGYTF; cdr3_nt: TGCAGCGTTGGTTCAGGGAACTATGGCTACACCTTC
j_call: TRBJ2-2; v_call: TRBV5-1; clone_size: once; d_call: TRBD1; cdr3_aa: CASSLLPGQSTGELFF; cdr3_nt: TGCGCCAGCAGCCTCCTCCCGGGACAGTCCACCGGGGAGCTGTTTTTT
j_call: TRBJ1-1; v_call: TRBV6-1; clone_size: NA; d_call: NA; cdr3_aa: CASSETDTEAFF; cdr3_nt: TGTGCCAGCAGCGAAACGGACACTGAAGCTTTCTTT
j_call: TRBJ2-2; v_call: TRBV30; clone_size: NA; d_call: NA; cdr3_aa: CAWSVGGTGELFF; cdr3_nt: TGTGCCTGGAGTGTAGGGGGCACCGGGGAGCTGTTTTTT
j_call: TRBJ1-3; v_call: TRBV29-1; clone_size: NA; d_call: NA; cdr3_aa: CSVRISGNTIYF; cdr3_nt: TGCAGCGTTCGGATATCTGGAAACACCATATATTTT
j_call: TRBJ2-1; v_call: TRBV11-2; clone_size: NA; d_call: TRBD2; cdr3_aa: CASGTGLAFPNEQFF; cdr3_nt: TGTGCCAGCGGAACGGGACTAGCCTTTCCCAATGAGCAGTTCTTC
j_call: TRBJ1-2; v_call: TRBV2; clone_size: few; d_call: NA; cdr3_aa: CASRVGGLHGYTF; cdr3_nt: TGTGCCAGCAGGGTCGGGGGGCTCCATGGCTACACCTTC
j_call: TRBJ1-5; v_call: TRBV30; clone_size: NA; d_call: NA; cdr3_aa: CAWSVKGQPQHF; cdr3_nt: TGTGCCTGGAGCGTAAAGGGTCAGCCCCAGCATTTT
j_call: TRBJ2-7; v_call: TRBV12-5; clone_size: NA; d_call: NA; cdr3_aa: CASGFNYEQYF; cdr3_nt: TGTGCTAGTGGTTTCAACTACGAGCAGTACTTC
j_call: TRBJ1-1; v_call: TRBV4-1; clone_size: NA; d_call: NA; cdr3_aa: CASSQGRDVANTEAFF; cdr3_nt: TGCGCCAGCAGCCAAGGACGGGACGTAGCGAACACTGAAGCTTTCTTT
j_call: TRBJ1-2; v_call: TRBV5-1; clone_size: once; d_call: TRBD1; cdr3_aa: CASSAGTGGYGYTF; cdr3_nt: TGCGCCAGCAGCGCCGGGACAGGGGGCTATGGCTACACCTTC
j_call: TRBJ2-1; v_call: TRBV30; clone_size: NA; d_call: NA; cdr3_aa: CAWLGESEQFF; cdr3_nt: TGTGCCTGGCTAGGGGAGAGTGAGCAGTTCTTC
j_call: TRBJ2-2; v_call: TRBV15; clone_size: NA; d_call: NA; cdr3_aa: CATSRDQAYTGELFF; cdr3_nt: TGTGCCACCAGCAGAGATCAAGCCTACACCGGGGAGCTGTTTTTT
j_call: TRBJ1-2; v_call: TRBV2; clone_size: NA; d_call: TRBD1; cdr3_aa: CASTPLGTGEVYGYTF; cdr3_nt: TGTGCCAGCACCCCCCTAGGGACAGGGGAGGTCTATGGCTACACCTTC
j_call: TRBJ1-2; v_call: TRBV23-1; clone_size: NA; d_call: TRBD1; cdr3_aa: CARGSTRTGNEGYTF; cdr3_nt: TGCGCCAGGGGATCTACTCGGACAGGGAATGAGGGCTACACCTTC
j_call: TRBJ2-7; v_call: TRBV5-1; clone_size: few; d_call: NA; cdr3_aa: CASSLAVDSGEQYF; cdr3_nt: TGCGCCAGCAGCTTGGCTGTGGACTCGGGCGAGCAGTACTTC
j_call: TRBJ1-4; v_call: TRBV15; clone_size: NA; d_call: TRBD1; cdr3_aa: CATSRVQGAREKLFF; cdr3_nt: TGTGCCACCAGCAGAGTACAGGGGGCGCGTGAAAAACTGTTTTTT
j_call: TRBJ1-5; v_call: TRBV30; clone_size: NA; d_call: NA; cdr3_aa: CAWNSGTINQPQHF; cdr3_nt: TGTGCCTGGAATTCCGGGACAATCAATCAGCCCCAGCATTTT
j_call: TRBJ1-3; v_call: TRBV9; clone_size: NA; d_call: NA; cdr3_aa: CASSSSSNTIYF; cdr3_nt: TGTGCCAGCAGCTCCTCGTCAAACACCATATATTTT
j_call: TRBJ2-7; v_call: TRBV5-1; clone_size: few; d_call: NA; cdr3_aa: CASRTGTWAYEQYF; cdr3_nt: TGCGCCAGCAGAACCGGGACGTGGGCCTACGAGCAGTACTTC
j_call: TRBJ1-6; v_call: TRBV2; clone_size: NA; d_call: TRBD1; cdr3_aa: CASSRDRPSGSPLHF; cdr3_nt: TGTGCCAGCAGTAGGGACAGGCCTAGCGGTTCACCCCTCCACTTT
j_call: TRBJ2-7; v_call: TRBV11-2; clone_size: NA; d_call: NA; cdr3_aa: CASSLVGGPYEQYF; cdr3_nt: TGTGCCAGCAGCTTAGTTGGGGGGCCCTACGAGCAGTACTTC
j_call: TRBJ1-3; v_call: TRBV5-6; clone_size: NA; d_call: NA; cdr3_aa: CASSLASSRVGTIYF; cdr3_nt: TGTGCCAGCAGCTTGGCCTCTTCAAGGGTCGGTACCATATATTTT
j_call: TRBJ2-1; v_call: TRBV9; clone_size: once; d_call: TRBD1; cdr3_aa: CASSLGQANEQFF; cdr3_nt: TGTGCCAGCAGCTTGGGACAGGCCAATGAGCAGTTCTTC
j_call: TRBJ2-7; v_call: TRBV6-6; clone_size: NA; d_call: NA; cdr3_aa: CASSYSSQEPYEQYF; cdr3_nt: TGTGCCAGCAGTTACAGTAGTCAGGAACCCTACGAGCAGTACTTC
j_call: TRBJ2-5; v_call: TRBV7-7; clone_size: few; d_call: TRBD1; cdr3_aa: CASSLAGTGKTQYF; cdr3_nt: TGTGCTAGCAGCTTAGCAGGGACAGGAAAGACCCAGTACTTC
j_call: TRBJ2-5; v_call: TRBV29-1; clone_size: NA; d_call: NA; cdr3_aa: CSVEKPGQETQYF; cdr3_nt: TGCAGCGTTGAGAAGCCAGGCCAAGAGACCCAGTACTTC
j_call: TRBJ2-4; v_call: TRBV29-1; clone_size: NA; d_call: NA; cdr3_aa: CSVEEGSGIQYF; cdr3_nt: TGCAGCGTTGAAGAAGGTAGTGGCATTCAGTACTTC
j_call: TRBJ1-2; v_call: TRBV7-2; clone_size: few; d_call: TRBD1; cdr3_aa: CASSLGTQGAGGYTF; cdr3_nt: TGTGCCAGCAGCTTAGGTACTCAGGGGGCCGGTGGCTACACCTTC
j_call: TRBJ1-6; v_call: TRBV30; clone_size: NA; d_call: NA; cdr3_aa: CAWSVGVRGRSPLHF; cdr3_nt: TGTGCCTGGAGTGTTGGGGTAAGGGGTCGGTCACCCCTCCACTTT
j_call: TRBJ1-3; v_call: TRBV30; clone_size: NA; d_call: NA; cdr3_aa: CAWSTISGNTIYF; cdr3_nt: TGTGCCTGGAGTACCATCTCTGGAAACACCATATATTTT
j_call: TRBJ2-3; v_call: TRBV19; clone_size: NA; d_call: NA; cdr3_aa: CASSIGGRTDTQYF; cdr3_nt: TGTGCCAGTAGTATTGGCGGCCGCACAGATACGCAGTATTTT
j_call: TRBJ1-3; v_call: TRBV4-1; clone_size: once; d_call: NA; cdr3_aa: CASSHSGNTIYF; cdr3_nt: TGCGCCAGCAGCCACAGTGGAAACACCATATATTTT
j_call: TRBJ2-3; v_call: TRBV4-3; clone_size: NA; d_call: TRBD1; cdr3_aa: CASSQLGTASTDTQYF; cdr3_nt: TGCGCCAGCAGCCAACTGGGGACAGCTAGCACAGATACGCAGTATTTT
j_call: TRBJ1-1; v_call: TRBV29-1; clone_size: NA; d_call: NA; cdr3_aa: CSVAEGAATEAFF; cdr3_nt: TGCAGCGTTGCGGAAGGGGCCGCCACTGAAGCTTTCTTT
j_call: TRBJ2-2; v_call: TRBV11-2; clone_size: few; d_call: NA; cdr3_aa: CASSLLAGATTGELFF; cdr3_nt: TGTGCCAGCAGCTTATTGGCGGGGGCGACCACCGGGGAGCTGTTTTTT
j_call: TRBJ2-7; v_call: TRBV30; clone_size: NA; d_call: NA; cdr3_aa: CACTTVYEQYF; cdr3_nt: TGTGCCTGCACGACAGTTTACGAGCAGTACTTC
j_call: TRBJ1-2; v_call: TRBV2; clone_size: NA; d_call: NA; cdr3_aa: CASSEGGVVGYTF; cdr3_nt: TGTGCCAGCAGTGAAGGGGGAGTAGTAGGCTACACCTTC
j_call: TRBJ1-5; v_call: TRBV29-1; clone_size: few; d_call: NA; cdr3_aa: CSVLEQHNQPQHF; cdr3_nt: TGCAGCGTTCTGGAGCAGCACAATCAGCCCCAGCATTTT
j_call: TRBJ1-2; v_call: TRBV9; clone_size: NA; d_call: NA; cdr3_aa: CASSVGSANYGYTF; cdr3_nt: TGTGCCAGCAGCGTAGGCTCCGCGAACTATGGCTACACCTTC